Below, 14 T cell receptor beta chains from the same sample are listed, as sequenced in a study of cytomegalovirus exposure and HLA in healthy donors. The PCR contained 60 Vbeta and 13 Jbeta primers. Method: immunoSEQ multiplex PCR; TCRdb's copy keeps in-frame clones and lacks some. The sample carries 200,000 or so clones, 82% recorded once. The sequencing sample was made of PBMCs. These receptors were obtained from a boy aged 2-15 years in good health and CMV-seronegative.

The J gene is TRBJ2-1, the V gene TRBV5-1; D remains ambiguous. V lost 0 bases and J 9 bases, leaving 10 bases between the germline ends. Germline-derived CDR1 and CDR2 are SGHRS and YFSETQ. This CDR3 is built from 13 residues. The CDR3 bases are TGCGCCAGCAGCTTGGAGTCTAATGGTGAGCAGTTCTTC. It is translated as CASSLESNGEQFF.

The gene calls are TRBV5-1 and TRBJ2-1, with 8 bases aligning to TRBD2. Per germline, CDR1 SGHRS and CDR2 YFSETQ. Trimming removed 6 bases from V and 5 bases from J; junction bases left unmatched: 13. CDR3 length: 16 residues. The CDR3 loop reads CASTPSAGGVNNEQFF. CDR3 DNA sequence: TGCGCCAGCACCCCCAGCGCCGGGGGGGTGAACAATGAGCAGTTCTTC.

The genes are TRBV11-3 and TRBJ2-5; 10 bases line up with TRBD2. The germline CDR1 and CDR2 sequences are SGHNT and YENEEA. This CDR3 is built from 14 residues. V shed 6 bases and J 2 bases; nucleotides not matched to a gene: 3. CDR3 protein: CASSATSGQETQYF. As DNA, the CDR3 is TGTGCCAGCAGTGCGACTAGCGGGCAAGAGACCCAGTACTTC.

The V gene is TRBV7-2, the J gene TRBJ2-3, with TRBD2 identical over 13 bases. V shed 5 bases and J 2 bases; nucleotides not matched to a gene: 4. The CDR3 is 16 residues long. The germline CDR1 and CDR2 sequences are SGHTA and FQGNSA. The CDR3 protein is CASSLGLAGNTDTQYF. The CDR3 coding sequence is TGTGCCAGCAGCCTGGGACTAGCGGGGAACACAGATACGCAGTATTTT.

The chain employs TRBV30 and TRBJ1-5; a possible D gene is TRBD1 (5 bases). Deletions cut 0 bases from V and 1 base from J, with 10 bases between. The CDR3 covers 15 residues. CDR1 and CDR2 from the germline V gene are GTSNPN and SVGIG (reference sequence). CDR3 sequence reads: CAWSVGDYSNQPQHF. In nucleotides, the CDR3 is TGTGCCTGGAGTGTCGGGGACTACAGCAATCAGCCCCAGCATTTT.

There are a few counts of this clone. The chain's CDR3 is CASSAGHNYEQYF. The CDR3, as DNA: TGTGCCAGCAGCGCTGGACATAACTACGAGCAGTACTTC. The chain employs TRBV7-9 and TRBJ2-7, with D perhaps matching TRBD1 (5 bases). This CDR3 contains 13 residues. Germline-derived CDR1 and CDR2 are SEHNR and FQNEAQ (reference sequence). Trimming cost V 5 bases and J 3 bases, with 11 bases left between them. Together with reference TRBV7-9 and TRBJ2-7, the CDR3 gives the full variable domain: DTGVSQNPRHKITKRGQNVTFRCDPISEHNRLYWYRQTLGQGPEFLTYFQNEAQLEKSRLLSDRFSAERPKGSFSTLEIQRTEQGDSAMYLCASSAGHNYEQYFGPGTRLTVT.

Only one count was recorded for this clone. J is TRBJ2-3 and V is TRBV6-1, with 9 bases lining up with TRBD2. Germline trimming cut 8 bases from V and 2 bases from J; bases unmatched to any gene: 8. Germline V gene data show CDR1 as MNHNS and CDR2 as SASEGT. This CDR3 region has 15 residues. CDR3: CASGRAGGTTDTQYF. The DNA of the CDR3 is TGTGCCAGCGGGCGAGCGGGGGGTACCACAGATACGCAGTATTTT.

The V call is TRBV13, the J call TRBJ2-4; TRBD2 matches at 8 bases. V shed 5 bases and J 1 base; nucleotides not matched to a gene: 10. CDR1 and CDR2 from the germline V gene are PRHDT and FYEKMQ (reference sequence). The CDR3 is 17 amino acids. Here the CDR3 reads CASSPSRGGRAKNIQYF. In nucleotides, the CDR3 is TGTGCCAGCAGCCCGTCCCGGGGGGGGCGGGCCAAAAACATTCAGTACTTC.

V is TRBV7-9 and J is TRBJ2-1, with D maybe TRBD2 (5 bases). Trimming shortened V by 5 bases and J by 7 bases, and 15 bases separated the two germline ends. Germline V lookup: CDR1 SEHNR, CDR2 FQNEAQ (reference sequence). This CDR3 is built from 14 residues. Here the CDR3 DNA reads TGTGCCAGCAGCGGAAGCGGCCACGTAAATGAGCAGTTCTTC. Translated, it gives CASSGSGHVNEQFF.

The rearrangement uses TRBV5-5 and TRBJ2-5, with D possibly being TRBD2 (5 bases). This CDR3 has 14 amino acids. The ends were cut back, 0 bases at V and 2 bases at J, with 8 bases in the middle. Germline CDR1 is SGHKS and CDR2 is YYEKEE (reference sequence). The CDR3 DNA follows: TGTGCCAGCAGCTTGGTTGGAGGTCAAGAGACCCAGTACTTC. This translates into CASSLVGGQETQYF.

The gene calls are TRBV7-2 and TRBJ1-6, with 10 bases that match TRBD1. CDR1 and CDR2 (germline): SGHTA, FQGNSA. V shed 4 bases and J 7 bases; nucleotides not matched to a gene: 4. The CDR3 length is 15 residues. Here the CDR3 DNA reads TGTGCCAGCAGCTGGACAGGGGGAACAAATTCACCCCTCCACTTT. Translation: CASSWTGGTNSPLHF.

CDR3 in DNA: TGTGCCAGCAGCAAAGAACAGGGGCCGGGGTATGGCTACACCTTC. Its protein is CASSKEQGPGYGYTF. The rearrangement joins TRBV6-4 to TRBJ1-2; TRBD1 agrees at 7 bases. The CDR3 contains 15 residues. The germline gives CDR1 MRHNA, CDR2 SNTAGT. Trimming cost V 6 bases and J 5 bases; bases outside gene matches: 12.

The CDR3 nucleotides are TGCGCCAGCAGCCAAGGGCGTTGGCAGGCGGGGTGGCAGTATTTT. Its protein product is CASSQGRWQAGWQYF. V gene TRBV4-3 combines with J gene TRBJ2-3, with a possible D match to TRBD2 (6 bases). This CDR3 has 15 amino acids. V lost 1 base and J lost 11, with 19 bases in between. From germline, CDR1 is LGHNA and CDR2 YSLEER.

The gene calls are TRBV5-1 and TRBJ2-2; no definite D call. The germline V gene has CDR1 SGHRS and CDR2 YFSETQ. The CDR3 is 14 amino acids. Between the trimmed V and J ends, which lost 0 bases and 5 bases, there was a span of 8 bases. CDR3 sequence reads: CASSLGPPTGELFF. In DNA form, the CDR3 reads TGCGCCAGCAGCTTGGGGCCCCCGACCGGGGAGCTGTTTTTT.